This entry lists 32 T cell receptor beta chains sequenced from one sample in a study of T cell changes during pregnancy in multiple sclerosis. Sequenced by immunoSEQ multiplex PCR; TCRdb stores in-frame clones only, minus some. The data show 40,000 to 50,000 clones, 85% to 95% seen once. The sequencing used CD8+ T cells from peripheral blood mononuclear cells, collected in the third trimester of pregnancy. The receptors stem from a female donor with multiple sclerosis, enrolled in a pregnancy study.

This clone was seen a handful of times. The chain links TRBV7-2 to TRBJ1-1; no firm D call. V was trimmed by 1 base and J by 8 bases, leaving 8 bases between them. CDR1 and CDR2 from the germline V gene are SGHTA and FQGNSA. The CDR3 extends over 12 amino acids. This CDR3 reads CASSLGATEAFF. DNA for the CDR3: TGTGCCAGCAGCTTAGGGGCCACAGAAGCTTTCTTT.

The V gene is TRBV18, the J gene TRBJ2-2, with TRBD1 matching 7 bases. The trim removed 3 bases at V and 4 bases at J, leaving 8 bases unmatched. This CDR3 has 16 amino acids. Germline loops: CDR1 KGHSH, CDR2 LQKENI. CDR3 DNA sequence: TGTGCCAGCTCACCCCCGGGACAGCCCTTCACCGGGGAGCTGTTTTTT. Amino acids: CASSPPGQPFTGELFF.

The V and J genes are TRBV7-9 and TRBJ2-5; TRBD1 matches 7 bases. This CDR3 region has 16 residues. Germline CDR1 reads SEHNR; CDR2 reads FQNEAQ (reference sequence). V dropped 0 bases and J dropped 5; count of bases not matched to a gene: 9. CDR3 nucleotide sequence: TGTGCCAGCAGCTTAGCCCGGGACAGCATTTCGGAGACCCAGTACTTC. Amino acids: CASSLARDSISETQYF.

V gene TRBV28 combines with J gene TRBJ2-5; weak D call: TRBD1 (5 bases). This CDR3 contains 14 residues. Trimming took 3 bases from V and 2 from J, leaving 10 bases between them. CDR1 is MDHEN and CDR2 is SYDVKM in the germline V gene. The CDR3 nucleotides read TGTGCCAGCAGTTTGGGGCAAATACAAGAGACCCAGTACTTC. Translated: CASSLGQIQETQYF.

DNA for the CDR3: TGCGCCAGCAGCTTTGGTCAGGGCAACACTGAAGCTTTCTTT. Translation gives CASSFGQGNTEAFF. The rearrangement joins TRBV5-1 to TRBJ1-1; D might be TRBD1 (5 bases). V was trimmed by 2 bases and J by 2 bases, leaving 10 bases between them. Per germline, CDR1 SGHRS and CDR2 YFSETQ. The CDR3 runs 14 residues. The full variable domain, with the rest looked up from reference TRBV5-1 and TRBJ1-1, is KAGVTQTPRYLIKTRGQQVTLSCSPISGHRSVSWYQQTPGQGLQFLFEYFSETQRNKGNFPGRFSGRQFSNSRSEMNVSTLELGDSALYLCASSFGQGNTEAFFGQGTRLTVV.

CDR3 nucleotide sequence: TGTGCCAGCGGAACAGGGGGAGGAGAGTACTATGGCTACACCTTC. Protein product: CASGTGGGEYYGYTF. V usage is TRBV27 and J usage is TRBJ1-2; 8 nucleotides agree with TRBD1. In germline, CDR1 is MNHEY, CDR2 SMNVEV (reference sequence). The CDR3 has 15 amino acids. The V segment lost 8 bases and the J segment 3 bases; nucleotides outside the gene matches: 11.

This clone was counted only a few times. The chain joins TRBV7-3 to TRBJ2-1, with 9 bases matching TRBD1. Looked up from germline, CDR1 is SGHTA and CDR2 is FQGTGA. The CDR3 extends over 15 amino acids. V shed 5 bases, J shed 7 bases, and the junction held 9 bases outside the gene matches. The CDR3 reads CASSLGTGYVNEQFF. The CDR3 DNA reads as TGTGCCAGCAGCCTCGGGACAGGGTACGTGAATGAGCAGTTCTTC.

The genes are TRBV6-5 and TRBJ2-3; 7 bases map to TRBD1. Per germline, CDR1 MNHEY and CDR2 SVGAGI. The CDR3 loop spans 15 amino acids. Trimming cost V 5 bases and J 6 bases; bases outside gene matches: 11. The CDR3 here is CASSHTGAWRDTQYF. CDR3 DNA sequence: TGTGCCAGCAGTCATACAGGGGCGTGGAGGGATACGCAGTATTTT.

This clone was seen a handful of times. The rearrangement uses TRBV19 and TRBJ1-5, with TRBD1 matching 8 bases. This CDR3 comprises 16 residues. Germline V CDR1 and CDR2: LNHDA, SQIVND (reference sequence). V shed 1 base, J shed 1 base, and the junction held 3 bases outside the gene matches. The CDR3 here is CASSIAQGESNQPQHF. CDR3 nucleotides: TGTGCCAGTAGTATAGCACAGGGGGAGAGCAATCAGCCCCAGCATTTT. Full variable domain (missing parts from reference TRBV19 and TRBJ1-5): DGGITQSPKYLFRKEGQNVTLSCEQNLNHDAMYWYRQDPGQGLRLIYYSQIVNDFQKGDIAEGYSVSREKKESFPLTVTSAQKNPTAFYLCASSIAQGESNQPQHFGDGTRLSIL.

The chain joins TRBV5-1 to TRBJ2-5; 11 bases are a match to TRBD1. The V gene end was trimmed by 6 bases and the J gene end by 5 bases; junction bases not matched to a gene: 6. This CDR3 is 14 amino acids long. Germline loops: CDR1 SGHRS, CDR2 YFSETQ. CDR3 bases: TGCGCCAGCAAGAGGACAGGGGGCTTTGAGACCCAGTACTTC. This sequence encodes CASKRTGGFETQYF. Full variable domain (missing parts from reference TRBV5-1 and TRBJ2-5): KAGVTQTPRYLIKTRGQQVTLSCSPISGHRSVSWYQQTPGQGLQFLFEYFSETQRNKGNFPGRFSGRQFSNSRSEMNVSTLELGDSALYLCASKRTGGFETQYFGPGTRLLVL.

This chain uses TRBV5-5 with TRBJ1-1; tentatively, D is TRBD1 (6 bases). Germline-derived CDR1 and CDR2 are SGHKS and YYEKEE (reference sequence). The CDR3 is 14 residues long. Trimming stripped 5 bases from V and 3 bases from J, with 14 bases between. In DNA, the CDR3 is TGTGCCAGCAGTTCAGGCCCAGGGGACACTGAAGCTTTCTTT. Translated: CASSSGPGDTEAFF.

The V gene is TRBV9, the J gene TRBJ2-3, with TRBD2 matching 8 bases. This CDR3 is 14 amino acids long. Germline CDR1 SGDLS, CDR2 YYNGEE. The J segment lost 5 bases and the V segment lost 2 bases, leaving 4 bases of the junction unmatched. The CDR3 DNA is TGTGCCAGCAGCGTTAAGCTAGCGGGAGATACGCAGTATTTT. Its translation is CASSVKLAGDTQYF.

This clone has more than one count but fewer than ten. The chain is built from TRBV7-9 and TRBJ2-7, with TRBD1 matching 8 bases. This CDR3 region has 15 residues. Germline values: CDR1 SEHNR, CDR2 FQNEAQ (reference sequence). J was trimmed by 4 bases and V by 5 bases; bases with no gene match: 10. The DNA for the CDR3 is TGTGCCAGCAGCCTTTCGACAGGGGAGAGGTACGAGCAGTACTTC. This sequence encodes CASSLSTGERYEQYF.

The chain employs TRBV30 and TRBJ1-1; no reliable D call. V was cut by 2 bases and J by 1 base, with 5 bases left in between. CDR1 and CDR2 (germline): GTSNPN, SVGIG (reference sequence). CDR3 size: 12 residues. CDR3: CAWSLGNTEAFF. The CDR3 nucleotides read TGTGCCTGGAGTCTAGGGAACACTGAAGCTTTCTTT.

As to this clone: A read error may produce the germline difference seen at one junction end. The identical CDR3 is also encoded by other nucleotide sequences in the sample. The chain is built from TRBV13 and TRBJ2-5; TRBD2 matches 12 bases. Germline CDR1 is PRHDT and CDR2 is FYEKMQ (reference sequence). There are 14 residues in the CDR3. The CDR3 bases are TGTGCCAACAGCGGAGGACTAGCGGGGGAGACCCAGTACTTC. Encoded protein: CANSGGLAGETQYF.

The rearrangement uses TRBV29-1 and TRBJ1-2; D is uncertain. V dropped 4 bases and J dropped 5 bases, with 20 bases sitting between them. Germline V gene data show CDR1 as SQVTM and CDR2 as ANQGSEA. This CDR3 has 15 residues. This CDR3 is CSVGEERLEGYGYTF. The CDR3 coding sequence is TGCAGCGTTGGGGAAGAGAGGCTCGAGGGATATGGCTACACCTTC.

V and J are TRBV19 and TRBJ2-7; 8 bases fit TRBD2. Germline V lookup: CDR1 LNHDA, CDR2 SQIVND (reference sequence). V lost 2 bases, J lost 3 bases, and 3 bases stayed unmatched. There are 14 residues in the CDR3. The DNA for the CDR3 is TGTGCCAGTAGTATAACGGGAGGGCTCTACGAGCAGTACTTC. It encodes CASSITGGLYEQYF.

The J gene is TRBJ2-7, the V gene TRBV25-1; TRBD1 matches at 7 bases. Germline lookup yields CDR1 MGHDK and CDR2 SYGVNS. The CDR3 sequence is 15 residues long. The trim removed 4 bases at V and 0 bases at J, leaving 6 bases unmatched. CDR3 residues: CASSGGTAISYEQYF. The DNA of the CDR3 is TGTGCCAGCAGTGGAGGGACAGCAATCTCCTACGAGCAGTACTTC.

The CDR3 DNA follows: TGTGCCAGCAGCTTAGAGCCAGGGTGGAGCAATCAGCCCCAGCATTTT. Protein: CASSLEPGWSNQPQHF. The V call is TRBV11-2, the J call TRBJ1-5; tentatively, D is TRBD1 (5 bases). Germline lookup yields CDR1 SGHAT and CDR2 FQNNGV. CDR3 length: 16 residues. V was trimmed by 0 bases and J by 1 base, leaving 10 bases between them.

V and J are TRBV14 and TRBJ1-6; possibly TRBD1 for D (5 bases). Germline CDR1 and CDR2: SGHDN and FVKESK. This CDR3 comprises 15 residues. Trimming removed 7 bases from V and 0 bases from J, with 10 bases in between. The CDR3 nucleotides are TGTGCCAGCACCCCAGACAGCTCCTATAATTCACCCCTCCACTTT. As protein: CASTPDSSYNSPLHF. Complete variable domain (other parts from reference TRBV14 and TRBJ1-6): EAGVTQFPSHSVIEKGQTVTLRCDPISGHDNLYWYRRVMGKEIKFLLHFVKESKQDESGMPNNRFLAERTGGTYSTLKVQPAELEDSGVYFCASTPDSSYNSPLHFGNGTRLTVT.

Comments on this clone: A junction end diverges from the germline sequence, so it may reflect a read error. The genes are TRBV7-9 and TRBJ2-7, with 8 bases identical to TRBD1. The CDR3 totals 16 residues. Per the germline V gene, CDR1 is SEHNR and CDR2 is FQNEAQ (reference sequence). The CDR3 here is CASSQDEGTGGYEQYF. The CDR3 DNA reads as TGCGCCAGCAGCCAAGATGAGGGGACAGGAGGATACGAGCAGTACTTC.

This sequence joins TRBV9 and TRBJ1-2; D remains unclear. With 0 bases removed from V and 4 bases from J, the gap between germline ends came to 4 bases. CDR1 is SGDLS, CDR2 YYNGEE, per germline. The CDR3 covers 12 residues. The CDR3 spells CASSVDGYGYTF. CDR3 coding DNA: TGTGCCAGCAGCGTAGACGGCTATGGCTACACCTTC.

This sequence joins TRBV5-6 and TRBJ2-5; 11 bases map to TRBD2. CDR3 length equals 16 residues. Germline CDR1 is SGHDT and CDR2 is YYEEEE. V was pared by 4 bases and J by 3 bases, with 8 bases of the junction left unmatched. The CDR3 spells CASSHRLAGYEETQYF. The CDR3 DNA is TGTGCCAGCAGCCACCGACTAGCGGGGTATGAAGAGACCCAGTACTTC.

This clone was seen only once. This chain joins TRBV30 and TRBJ1-6; tentative D call: TRBD1 (5 bases). The V end was cut by 3 bases, the J end by 7 bases, with 13 bases between. The CDR3 loop spans 14 amino acids. From germline, CDR1 is GTSNPN and CDR2 SVGIG (reference sequence). CDR3 sequence (DNA): TGTGCCTGGAGGGATGGCAGGGAAAATTCACCCCTCCACTTT. Amino acids: CAWRDGRENSPLHF.

The rearrangement links TRBV11-2 to TRBJ2-2; 9 bases map to TRBD1. Germline CDR1 is SGHAT and CDR2 is FQNNGV. This CDR3 spans 16 amino acids. After removal of 4 bases from V and 2 bases from J, the junction contained 5 bases not matched to a gene. CDR3 sequence: CASSSGTGLNTGELFF. CDR3 nucleotide sequence: TGTGCCAGCAGCTCCGGGACAGGGCTTAACACCGGGGAGCTGTTTTTT. The entire variable domain, with the rest obtained from reference TRBV11-2 and TRBJ2-2, is as follows: EAGVAQSPRYKIIEKRQSVAFWCNPISGHATLYWYQQILGQGPKLLIQFQNNGVVDDSQLPKDRFSAERLKGVDSTLKIQPAKLEDSAVYLCASSSGTGLNTGELFFGEGSRLTVL.

The genes are TRBV6-5 and TRBJ1-1; D possibly corresponds to TRBD1 (6 bases). V lost 8 bases and J 4 bases, leaving 17 bases between the germline ends. Per germline, CDR1 MNHEY and CDR2 SVGAGI. The CDR3 totals 14 residues. The CDR3 is CASSTPGGATEAFF. The CDR3 nucleotides read TGTGCCAGCTCCACACCGGGGGGGGCCACTGAAGCTTTCTTT.

The V and J genes are TRBV6-5 and TRBJ1-1; 9 bases are a match to TRBD1. The trim removed 6 bases at V and 7 bases at J, leaving 9 bases unmatched. Germline lookup yields CDR1 MNHEY and CDR2 SVGAGI. The CDR3 spans 14 residues. CDR3 sequence (DNA): TGTGCCAGCAGGATTACAGGGGGCGACCTTGAAGCTTTCTTT. Its translation: CASRITGGDLEAFF.

The chain's CDR3 is CASSLALTSDNEQFF. For the CDR3, the DNA is TGTGCCAGCAGCTTAGCCCTCACTAGCGACAATGAGCAGTTCTTC. The chain has TRBV7-9 and TRBJ2-1, with 7 bases fitting TRBD2. Germline lookup yields CDR1 SEHNR and CDR2 FQNEAQ (reference sequence). Losses at the gene ends were 0 bases for V and 5 bases for J; bases not matched to a gene: 4. The CDR3 is made up of 15 amino acids.

CDR3 protein: CASSFLAGGAYEQYF. The CDR3 bases are TGTGCCAGCAGTTTCCTAGCGGGAGGTGCCTACGAGCAGTACTTC. This chain uses TRBV5-6 with TRBJ2-7; TRBD2 matches at 11 bases. CDR3 length equals 15 residues. The V gene's germline CDR1 is SGHDT and CDR2 YYEEEE. V was pared by 5 bases and J by 2 bases, with 6 bases of the junction left unmatched.

This clone was counted once. This chain uses TRBV7-2 with TRBJ2-3, with 8 bases aligning to TRBD2. Germline-derived CDR1 and CDR2 are SGHTA and FQGNSA. The CDR3 totals 18 residues. After removal of 5 bases from V and 0 bases from J, the junction contained 13 bases not matched to a gene. CDR3 residues: CASSLERGHFTSTDTQYF. CDR3 nucleotides: TGTGCCAGCAGCCTAGAGCGGGGGCATTTTACTAGCACAGATACGCAGTATTTT. Using reference TRBV7-2 and TRBJ2-3 for the parts outside the CDR3, the full variable domain is GAGVSQSPSNKVTEKGKDVELRCDPISGHTALYWYRQSLGQGLEFLIYFQGNSAPDKSGLPSDRFSAERTGGSVSTLTIQRTQQEDSAVYLCASSLERGHFTSTDTQYFGPGTRLTVL.

The rearrangement joins TRBV6-1 to TRBJ2-7; 9 positions match TRBD1. The V gene's germline CDR1 is MNHNS and CDR2 SASEGT. V lost 2 bases to trimming and J lost 9 bases; unmatched junction nucleotides: 8. CDR3 length: 14 residues. The CDR3 DNA reads as TGTGCCAGCAGTGAAAGGATTACAGGGGGCAGGCAGTACTTC. Translated: CASSERITGGRQYF.

The chain couples TRBV6-5 to TRBJ1-2, with TRBD1 matching over 7 bases. CDR1 is MNHEY and CDR2 is SVGAGI in the germline V gene. Trimming cost V 0 bases and J 7 bases; bases outside gene matches: 5. The CDR3 loop spans 14 amino acids. The CDR3 sequence: CASSYSEGAGGYTF. The CDR3 DNA reads as TGTGCCAGCAGTTACTCAGAGGGGGCCGGTGGCTACACCTTC.